These 10 T cell receptor beta chains were sequenced from one sample in a study of blood T cell repertoires in COVID-19. The table came from immunoSEQ multiplex PCR; TCRdb's copy has only in-frame clones and leaves some out. Of 55,000 to 75,000 clones in the sample, approximately 80% are singletons; the top ten hold approximately 16%. The sequencing sample was made of peripheral blood. The origin of the receptors is a man older than 75 with active COVID-19.

The DNA for the CDR3 is TGTGCCAGCAGCTTAGAAGGCGCGGTCTCCGTCAATGAGCAGTTCTTC. Translation: CASSLEGAVSVNEQFF. This rearrangement joins TRBV11-2 to TRBJ2-1, with unresolved D. The ends were cut back, 0 bases at V and 6 bases at J, with 15 bases in the middle. The CDR3 runs 16 residues. Germline CDR1 reads SGHAT; CDR2 reads FQNNGV.

This clone has a handful of counts. Written as DNA, the CDR3 is TGCAGTGCGAGAAGCGAAAAGCAGTTCTTC. Amino acids: CSARSEKQFF. This chain links TRBV20-1 with TRBJ2-1, with no clear D. Per the germline V gene, CDR1 is DFQATT and CDR2 is SNEGSKA (reference sequence). Trimming removed 6 bases at V and 11 bases at J, with 11 bases between. The CDR3 runs to 10 residues.

The gene calls are TRBV4-2 and TRBJ1-1; D is ambiguous. Germline V gene data show CDR1 as LGHNA and CDR2 as YNFKEQ. V gave up 0 bases and J gave up 0 bases, with 5 bases separating them. The CDR3 covers 14 residues. CDR3: CASSQEPVNTEAFF. In DNA form, the CDR3 reads TGTGCCAGCAGCCAAGAGCCAGTGAACACTGAAGCTTTCTTT.

The gene calls are TRBV4-3 and TRBJ1-3; 7 bases line up with TRBD1. Germline values: CDR1 LGHNA, CDR2 YSLEER. Trimming took 0 bases from V and 2 from J; bases not matched to a gene: 4. This CDR3 contains 16 residues. CDR3 sequence reads: CASSQDRGTTGNTIYF. CDR3 sequence (DNA): TGCGCCAGCAGCCAAGACAGGGGGACAACTGGAAACACCATATATTTT.

This sequence joins TRBV15 and TRBJ1-1; possible D gene TRBD1, 6 bases. With 0 bases removed from V and 4 bases from J, the gap between germline ends came to 12 bases. The CDR3 is made up of 15 amino acids. The V gene's germline CDR1 is LNHNV and CDR2 YYDKDF (reference sequence). CDR3 amino acids: CATSRDQGSTTEAFF. The CDR3 DNA follows: TGTGCCACCAGCAGAGATCAGGGGTCTACCACTGAAGCTTTCTTT.

V usage is TRBV6-2 or TRBV6-3 and J usage is TRBJ1-1; D is ambiguous. CDR1 and CDR2 from the germline V gene are MNHEY and SVGEGT. CDR3 length equals 12 residues. V lost 6 bases, J lost 8 bases, and 13 bases lay in between. CDR3 protein: CASSTTRAEAFF. The CDR3 nucleotides read TGTGCCAGCAGCACTACGAGGGCAGAAGCTTTCTTT.

This clone was observed a few times. CDR3 DNA: TGTGCCAGCAGCCAAGAGGGCGTGATAAGACAGGGGAATTACAATGAGCAGTTCTTC. Protein product: CASSQEGVIRQGNYNEQFF. The chain is built from TRBV3-1 (or the pseudogene TRBV3-2) and TRBJ2-1; 8 positions match TRBD1. In germline, CDR1 is LGHDT, CDR2 YNNKEL (reference sequence). The CDR3 extends over 19 amino acids. With 0 bases clipped from V and 4 bases from J, the junction kept 14 bases outside the gene matches.

This clone turned up a few times. The rearrangement joins TRBV5-1 to TRBJ2-7; the D gene is possibly TRBD2 (5 bases). The V end was cut by 0 bases, the J end by 0 bases, with 10 bases between. The CDR3 loop spans 15 amino acids. In germline, CDR1 is SGHRS, CDR2 YFSETQ. CDR3: CASSLAGLFSYEQYF. CDR3 DNA: TGCGCCAGCAGCTTGGCGGGATTATTCTCCTACGAGCAGTACTTC.

The chain joins TRBV19 to TRBJ2-2; D is perhaps TRBD1 (6 bases). Germline-derived CDR1 and CDR2 are LNHDA and SQIVND (reference sequence). This CDR3 comprises 16 residues. V was cut by 3 bases and J by 1 base, with 12 bases left in between. The CDR3 nucleotides are TGTGCCAGTAGTATCCGTGGCAGGGGGAACACCGGGGAGCTGTTTTTT. It codes for CASSIRGRGNTGELFF.

This sequence joins TRBV2 and TRBJ1-1, with D perhaps matching TRBD1 (5 bases). The CDR3 spans 14 residues. Trimming stripped 5 bases from V and 1 base from J, with 11 bases between. Germline CDR1 is SNHLY and CDR2 is FYNNEI. Here the CDR3 DNA reads TGTGCCAGCAGTTCTAGGACAACGAACACTGAAGCTTTCTTT. This gives the protein CASSSRTTNTEAFF.